The 21 T cell receptor beta chains given below trace back to one sample, sequenced in a study of PD-1 blockade in classical Hodgkin lymphoma. Each patient experienced a relapse that followed autologous stem cell transplantation, and brentuximab vedotin exposure varied. Researchers used magnetic negative selection to pull out pure CD4+ T cells from thawed PBMCs. Assay: immunoSEQ multiplex PCR; the TCRdb copy retains only in-frame clones and omits some. Seen here are tens of thousands of clones, 84% observed once, and the top ten hold under 2%. Material: CD4+ T cells from blood, obtained at baseline. These receptors originate from a human donor with classical Hodgkin lymphoma.

The rearrangement uses TRBV5-1 and TRBJ1-1; D not resolved. CDR1 SGHRS and CDR2 YFSETQ come from the germline V gene. This CDR3 is built from 14 residues. V was trimmed by 6 bases and J by 1 base, leaving 13 bases between them. The DNA of the CDR3 is TGCGCCAGCACCCGAGAGGCGACGAACACTGAAGCTTTCTTT. Amino acids: CASTREATNTEAFF.

In its sample, this clone was seen a few times. This sequence joins TRBV4-2 and TRBJ1-4; tentatively, D is TRBD1 (5 bases). The CDR3 has 14 residues. Germline V gives CDR1 LGHNA, CDR2 YNFKEQ. V was trimmed by 1 base and J by 8 bases, leaving 11 bases between them. In DNA form, the CDR3 reads TGTGCCAGCAGCCAAGGACAGTCGAACGAAAAACTGTTTTTT. The encoded protein is CASSQGQSNEKLFF.

CDR3 in DNA: TGTGCCAGTAGGACAGGGGGCTCTGGAAACACCATATATTTT. Translated, it gives CASRTGGSGNTIYF. This chain links TRBV19 with TRBJ1-3; 9 nucleotides line up with TRBD1. Germline CDR1 and CDR2: LNHDA and SQIVND (reference sequence). V dropped 6 bases and J dropped 0; count of bases not matched to a gene: 0. The CDR3 extends over 14 amino acids.

The chain couples TRBV7-2 to TRBJ2-3; 7 bases map to TRBD2. The length of the CDR3 is 15 residues. Germline CDR1 SGHTA, CDR2 FQGNSA. Losses at the gene ends were 5 bases for V and 2 bases for J; bases not matched to a gene: 7. CDR3 sequence (DNA): TGTGCCAGCAGCCAGACGGGAGGTTTCACAGATACGCAGTATTTT. It translates to CASSQTGGFTDTQYF.

J is TRBJ2-7 and V is TRBV6-1; TRBD1 or TRBD2 may be the D gene (5 bases each). The CDR3 runs 15 residues. Trimming left V 4 bases short and J 5 bases short, with 18 bases between. Germline assignment: CDR1 MNHNS and CDR2 SASEGT. This CDR3 is CASSVDPGRQDEQYF. The CDR3 nucleotides read TGTGCCAGCAGTGTAGACCCGGGACGGCAGGACGAGCAGTACTTC.

The chain links TRBV5-4 to TRBJ1-2, with 7 bases identical to TRBD1. CDR3 length equals 15 residues. The germline CDR1 and CDR2 sequences are SGHNT and YYREEE (reference sequence). Germline trimming cut 4 bases from V and 8 bases from J; bases unmatched to any gene: 14. Here the CDR3 reads CASSDQTQGLGGYTF. CDR3 in DNA: TGTGCCAGCAGCGATCAAACACAGGGGCTGGGAGGCTACACCTTC.

This clone came up once. J is TRBJ2-2 and V is TRBV19; no definite D call. This CDR3 spans 12 amino acids. From germline, CDR1 is LNHDA and CDR2 SQIVND (reference sequence). Trimming took 5 bases from V and 5 from J, leaving 6 bases between them. In nucleotides, the CDR3 is TGTGCCAGTAGTTTGGGGACCGGGGAGCTGTTTTTT. Its protein product is CASSLGTGELFF.

This clone was recorded a few times. The chain carries TRBV2 and TRBJ2-2; D might be TRBD2 (5 bases). Trimming pared 8 bases from V and 2 bases from J, leaving 9 bases between. Per the germline V gene, CDR1 is SNHLY and CDR2 is FYNNEI. This CDR3 has 13 residues. CDR3 residues: CASRGVNTGELFF. The CDR3 DNA reads TGTGCCAGCCGGGGAGTTAACACCGGGGAGCTGTTTTTT. Drawing the rest from reference TRBV2 and TRBJ2-2, the complete variable domain is EPEVTQTPSHQVTQMGQEVILRCVPISNHLYFYWYRQILGQKVEFLVSFYNNEISEKSEIFDDQFSVERPDGSNFTLKIRSTKLEDSAMYFCASRGVNTGELFFGEGSRLTVL.

The genes are TRBV28 and TRBJ1-1; 12 bases are a match to TRBD1. Germline CDR1 MDHEN, CDR2 SYDVKM. CDR3 size: 17 residues. Trimming at V came to 5 bases and at J to 3 bases, leaving 10 bases not matched to a gene. The CDR3 sequence: CASSPTGTGGVHTEAFF. For the CDR3, the DNA is TGTGCCAGCAGTCCCACCGGGACAGGGGGCGTCCACACTGAAGCTTTCTTT.

The chain uses TRBV15 and TRBJ1-2; D is perhaps TRBD1 (5 bases). The V and J ends lost 0 bases and 7 bases respectively, with 15 bases between them. Germline values: CDR1 LNHNV, CDR2 YYDKDF (reference sequence). This CDR3 has 15 amino acids. The CDR3 spells CATSREPGEWGGYTF. CDR3 nucleotide sequence: TGTGCCACCAGCAGAGAACCGGGGGAGTGGGGTGGCTACACCTTC.

CDR3 amino acids: CASSTQQGSSGNTIYF. In DNA, the CDR3 is TGTGCCAGCTCAACTCAACAGGGGAGCTCTGGAAACACCATATATTTT. The chain employs TRBV18 and TRBJ1-3, with 7 bases identical to TRBD1. The junction had 7 bases not matched to a gene; V was cut back by 5 bases and J by 0 bases. This CDR3 has 16 amino acids. CDR1 and CDR2 (germline): KGHSH, LQKENI.

The chain couples TRBV5-1 to TRBJ2-7; D unresolved. CDR3 length equals 15 residues. Trimming removed 0 bases from V and 2 bases from J, with 12 bases in between. Germline loops: CDR1 SGHRS, CDR2 YFSETQ. DNA of the CDR3: TGCGCCAGCAGCTTGGGCCAGGCAGGAACCTACGAGCAGTACTTC. It specifies CASSLGQAGTYEQYF.

The rearrangement uses TRBV18 and TRBJ1-1, with D possibly matching TRBD1 (6 bases). In germline, CDR1 is KGHSH, CDR2 LQKENI. V was shortened by 3 bases and J by 6 bases, with 14 bases between the two germline ends. CDR3 length: 14 amino acids. CDR3: CASSPRQAVAEAFF. Written as DNA, the CDR3 is TGTGCCAGCTCACCCAGACAGGCGGTCGCTGAAGCTTTCTTT.

The chain carries TRBV7-9 and TRBJ1-4, with D perhaps matching TRBD1 (5 bases). The CDR3 consists of 16 residues. V was pared by 5 bases and J by 6 bases, with 19 bases between. Germline loops: CDR1 SEHNR, CDR2 FQNEAQ (reference sequence). CDR3: CASSPRIGGADEKLFF. The CDR3 region has the DNA TGTGCCAGCAGCCCTCGTATAGGAGGGGCTGATGAAAAACTGTTTTTT.

This clone was seen once. The genes are TRBV30 and TRBJ1-1; no clear D gene. Germline values: CDR1 GTSNPN, CDR2 SVGIG (reference sequence). V was clipped by 3 bases and J by 0 bases, with 5 bases between them. The CDR3 runs to 12 residues. DNA for the CDR3: TGTGCCTGGAGCCGGGTGAACACTGAAGCTTTCTTT. It encodes CAWSRVNTEAFF.

V gene TRBV7-2 combines with J gene TRBJ1-1; TRBD1 matches 7 bases. Looked up from germline, CDR1 is SGHTA and CDR2 is FQGNSA. The CDR3 spans 14 residues. The trim removed 1 base at V and 3 bases at J, leaving 2 bases unmatched. The CDR3 reads CASSLVQGYTEAFF. The CDR3 bases are TGTGCCAGCAGCTTAGTACAGGGGTACACTGAAGCTTTCTTT. Complete variable domain (other parts from reference TRBV7-2 and TRBJ1-1): GAGVSQSPSNKVTEKGKDVELRCDPISGHTALYWYRQSLGQGLEFLIYFQGNSAPDKSGLPSDRFSAERTGGSVSTLTIQRTQQEDSAVYLCASSLVQGYTEAFFGQGTRLTVV.

The V call is TRBV4-1, the J call TRBJ2-3; D ambiguous. The germline V gene has CDR1 MGHRA and CDR2 YSYEKL. CDR3 length: 17 amino acids. V dropped 1 base and J dropped 2 bases, with 16 bases sitting between them. CDR3 DNA: TGCGCCAGCAGCCAAGGCGACCGCCGATATTCCACAGATACGCAGTATTTT. Its translation: CASSQGDRRYSTDTQYF.

This chain joins TRBV28 and TRBJ1-6; unclear D gene. From germline, CDR1 is MDHEN and CDR2 SYDVKM. Trimming shortened V by 3 bases and J by 0 bases, and 6 bases separated the two germline ends. The CDR3 has 15 residues. CDR3 loop: CASSLASSYNSPLHF. CDR3 coding DNA: TGTGCCAGCAGTTTGGCGAGCTCCTATAATTCACCCCTCCACTTT.

The chain is built from TRBV4-3 and TRBJ1-6; D is ambiguous. This CDR3 has 16 residues. Per germline, CDR1 LGHNA and CDR2 YSLEER. V lost 4 bases and J 7 bases, leaving 17 bases between the germline ends. DNA for the CDR3: TGCGCCAGCAGCCGCAGCGCCCGGGAGTTGAATTCACCCCTCCACTTT. Translated: CASSRSARELNSPLHF.

The genes are TRBV7-2 and TRBJ2-2; D is tentatively TRBD1 or TRBD2 (6 bases each). Trimming pared 6 bases from V and 2 bases from J, leaving 16 bases between. The CDR3 covers 16 residues. Germline-derived CDR1 and CDR2 are SGHTA and FQGNSA. The CDR3 DNA is TGTGCCAGCAGTTCGGGGGCCAACCGAAACACCGGGGAGCTGTTTTTT. Its protein is CASSSGANRNTGELFF.

The V gene is TRBV4-2, the J gene TRBJ2-2, with TRBD2 matching 7 bases. Germline V lookup: CDR1 LGHNA, CDR2 YNFKEQ. The CDR3 length is 17 residues. The V segment lost 4 bases and the J segment 1 base; nucleotides outside the gene matches: 9. The CDR3 loop reads CASSLLRGGENTGELFF. The CDR3 DNA follows: TGTGCCAGCAGCCTCCTGCGGGGAGGGGAGAACACCGGGGAGCTGTTTTTT.